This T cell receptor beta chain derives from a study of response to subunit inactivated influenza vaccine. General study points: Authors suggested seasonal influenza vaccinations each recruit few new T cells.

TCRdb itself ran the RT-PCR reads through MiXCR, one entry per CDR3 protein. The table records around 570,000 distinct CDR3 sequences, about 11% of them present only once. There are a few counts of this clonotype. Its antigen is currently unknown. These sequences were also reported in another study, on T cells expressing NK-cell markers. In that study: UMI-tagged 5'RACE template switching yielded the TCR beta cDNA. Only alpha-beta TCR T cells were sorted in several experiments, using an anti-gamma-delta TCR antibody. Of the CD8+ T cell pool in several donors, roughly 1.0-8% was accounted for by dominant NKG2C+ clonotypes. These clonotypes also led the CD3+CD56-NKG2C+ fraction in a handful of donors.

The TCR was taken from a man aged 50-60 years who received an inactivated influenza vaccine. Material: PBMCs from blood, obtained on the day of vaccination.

The CDR3 DNA follows: TGTGCCAGCAGTTACCCCCTGGGACTCTACAATGAGCAGTTCTTC. It specifies CASSYPLGLYNEQFF. The rearrangement links TRBV6-2 or TRBV6-3 to TRBJ2-1, with TRBD2 as a possible D gene (6 bases). V shed 2 bases and J shed 3 bases, with 11 bases lying between them. Germline V gives CDR1 MNHEY, CDR2 SVGEGT. CDR3 length equals 15 residues.